This T cell receptor beta chain emerged from a study of blood T cell repertoires in COVID-19. Study at large: Acute and convalescent COVID-19 samples came from the United States, Italy and Spain. From T cells, B-cell-depleted T cells, or PBMCs came the material, which was cDNA or gDNA.

Per the authors' pipeline: Using reference gene primer amplification, nucleated cell counts were estimated. The table came from immunoSEQ multiplex PCR; TCRdb's copy has only in-frame clones and leaves some out. D and trimming come from the DNA, and the V and J calls and clone size come from that table. The repertoire holds roughly 280,000 clones, with about nine tenths as singletons. Seattle enrolled patients during active infection and tracked them longitudinally. Trimming removed 6 bases at V and 6 bases at J, with 6 bases between. Germline CDR1 is ENHRY and CDR2 is SYGVKD. CDR3 length: 11 amino acids. This clone was found a few times.

The source is a woman aged 30 to 39 with COVID-19, enrolled during active disease. Sequenced material: peripheral blood. The genes are TRBV10-3 and TRBJ2-1; no firm D call. This CDR3 is CAISLGNEQFF. The CDR3 nucleotides read TGTGCCATCAGCCTCGGCAATGAGCAGTTCTTC.